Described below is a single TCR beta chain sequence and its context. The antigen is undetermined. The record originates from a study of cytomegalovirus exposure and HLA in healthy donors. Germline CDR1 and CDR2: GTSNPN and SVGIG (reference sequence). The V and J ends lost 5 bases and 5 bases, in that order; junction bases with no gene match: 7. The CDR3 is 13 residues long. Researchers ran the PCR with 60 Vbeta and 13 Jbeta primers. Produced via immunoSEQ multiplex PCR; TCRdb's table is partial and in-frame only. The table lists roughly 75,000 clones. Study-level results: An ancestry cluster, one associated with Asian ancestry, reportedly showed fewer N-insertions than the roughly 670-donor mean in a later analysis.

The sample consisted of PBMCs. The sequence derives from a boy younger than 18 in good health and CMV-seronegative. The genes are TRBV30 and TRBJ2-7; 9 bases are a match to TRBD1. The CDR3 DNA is TGTGCCTGGGCCGGGACAGGGACACACGAGCAGTACTTC. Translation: CAWAGTGTHEQYF.